This T cell receptor (beta chain) was documented in a study of tumor-infiltrating lymphocytes in primary liver carcinoma. As for the study in general: The neoplasms were of stage T1-T3 N0M0, with dimensions of roughly 4 to 11 cm across.

RNA and DNA were co-extracted from about 19-30 mg of unsorted bulk tissue. Five discrete regions of every tumor underwent sampling. Reverse transcription of roughly 480 ng total RNA with a constant-region primer produced TCR beta cDNA. Three rounds of nested multiplex PCR with slightly modified ARM-PCR produced TCR beta libraries. TCRdb re-derived calls from the multiplex PCR reads in MiXCR, one entry per CDR3 protein. The table lists roughly 70,000 distinct CDR3 sequences, about two thirds of them singletons. Note on this clonotype: Its antigen remains unidentified.

Whole-study findings and limits: There were only about 7-25% of top clones found in all five tumor regions. Overlap in tumor-adjacent and tumor-blood pairs fell below that of tumor region pairs.

Material for sequencing was liver tumor tissue from sampling region 4. This sample's subset: tumor region T4, right-lateral pole. The source is a man in his forties with primary liver carcinoma and hepatitis B virus infection.

In nucleotides, the CDR3 is TGCAGCGTCCGGACGGGAGGCGGATATACGCAGTATTTT. It yields the protein CSVRTGGGYTQYF. The chain joins TRBV29-1 to TRBJ2-3, with 7 nucleotides matching TRBD2. The CDR3 consists of 13 residues. The V segment lost 6 bases and the J segment 7 bases; nucleotides outside the gene matches: 10. Per germline, CDR1 SQVTM and CDR2 ANQGSEA.